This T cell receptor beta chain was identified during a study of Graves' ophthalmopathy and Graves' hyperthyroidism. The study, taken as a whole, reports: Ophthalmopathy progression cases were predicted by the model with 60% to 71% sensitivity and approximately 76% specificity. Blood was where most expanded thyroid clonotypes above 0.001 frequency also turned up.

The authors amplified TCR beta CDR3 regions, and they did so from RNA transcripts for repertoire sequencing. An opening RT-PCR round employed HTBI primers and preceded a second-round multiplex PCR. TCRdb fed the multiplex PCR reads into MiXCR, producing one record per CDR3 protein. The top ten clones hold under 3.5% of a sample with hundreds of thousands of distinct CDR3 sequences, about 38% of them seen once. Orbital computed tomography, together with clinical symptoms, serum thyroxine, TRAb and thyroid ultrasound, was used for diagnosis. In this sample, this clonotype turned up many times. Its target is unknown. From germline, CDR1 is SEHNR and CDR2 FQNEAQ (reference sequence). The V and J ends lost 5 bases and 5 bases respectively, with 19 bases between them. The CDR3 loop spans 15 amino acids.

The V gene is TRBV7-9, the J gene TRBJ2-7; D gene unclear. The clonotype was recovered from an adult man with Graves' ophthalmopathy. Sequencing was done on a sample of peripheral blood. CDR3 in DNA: TGTGCCAGCAGCCCTGGGATGGCCCTTTTAAACGAGCAGTACTTC. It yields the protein CASSPGMALLNEQYF. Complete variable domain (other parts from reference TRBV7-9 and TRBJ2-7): DTGVSQNPRHKITKRGQNVTFRCDPISEHNRLYWYRQTLGQGPEFLTYFQNEAQLEKSRLLSDRFSAERPKGSFSTLEIQRTEQGDSAMYLCASSPGMALLNEQYFGPGTRLTVT.